This T cell receptor beta chain was sequenced in a study of memory B cells and T cells in multiple sclerosis. Turning to this clone: Its antigen is unidentified.

The CDR3 is 12 amino acids. The V gene lost 4 bases and the J gene lost 8 bases, with 11 bases spanning the gap. CDR1 and CDR2 (germline): SNHLY, FYNNEI. Separate sequencing covered autoproliferating (CFSE-dim) and non-proliferating (CFSE-high) T cells from stimulus-free culture. Approximately 5x10^7 CFSE-labeled PBMCs were cultured less than 8 days unstimulated, then replicate wells were pooled. The PBMCs received 0.45 to 0.55 uM CFSE and serum-free culture with no added stimuli. Here immunoSEQ multiplex PCR was the method, and the copy in TCRdb shows in-frame clones only, minus some. The sample includes about 45,000 clones, over 75% of them seen just once.

The chain combines TRBV2 with TRBJ1-2, with D maybe TRBD1 (5 bases). Source material: PBMCs from blood kept in culture. The clonotype was recovered from a human donor with multiple sclerosis. The CDR3 loop reads CASSAPGRGYTF. The DNA of the CDR3 is TGTGCCAGCAGTGCTCCAGGGCGAGGCTACACCTTC.